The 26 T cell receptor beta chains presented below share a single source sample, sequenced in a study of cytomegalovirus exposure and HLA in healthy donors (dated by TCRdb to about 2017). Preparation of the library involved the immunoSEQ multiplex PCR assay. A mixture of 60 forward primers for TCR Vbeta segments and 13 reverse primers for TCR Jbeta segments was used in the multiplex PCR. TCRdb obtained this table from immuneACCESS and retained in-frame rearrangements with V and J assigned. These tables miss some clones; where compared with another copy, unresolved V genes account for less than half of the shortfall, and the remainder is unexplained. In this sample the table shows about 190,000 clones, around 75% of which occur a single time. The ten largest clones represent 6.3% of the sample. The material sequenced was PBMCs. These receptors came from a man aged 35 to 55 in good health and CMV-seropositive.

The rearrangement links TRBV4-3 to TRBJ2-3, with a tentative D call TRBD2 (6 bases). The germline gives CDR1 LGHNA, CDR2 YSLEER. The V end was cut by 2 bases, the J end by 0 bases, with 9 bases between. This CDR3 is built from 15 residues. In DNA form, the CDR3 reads TGCGCCAGCAGCCAAAGGGACTGGAGCACAGATACGCAGTATTTT. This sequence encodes CASSQRDWSTDTQYF.

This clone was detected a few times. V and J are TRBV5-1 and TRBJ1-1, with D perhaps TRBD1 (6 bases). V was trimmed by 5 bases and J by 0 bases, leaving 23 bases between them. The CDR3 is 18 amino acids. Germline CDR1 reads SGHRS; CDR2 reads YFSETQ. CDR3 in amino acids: CASRLGLSGVSMNTEAFF. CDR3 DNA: TGCGCCAGCAGACTCGGTTTGTCAGGGGTATCGATGAACACTGAAGCTTTCTTT.

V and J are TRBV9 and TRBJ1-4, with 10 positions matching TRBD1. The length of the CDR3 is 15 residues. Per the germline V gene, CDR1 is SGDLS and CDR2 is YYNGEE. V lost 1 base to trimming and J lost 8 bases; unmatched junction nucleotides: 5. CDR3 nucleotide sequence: TGTGCCAGCAGCGTATCCCTGGACAGGGGGGAAAAACTGTTTTTT. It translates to CASSVSLDRGEKLFF.

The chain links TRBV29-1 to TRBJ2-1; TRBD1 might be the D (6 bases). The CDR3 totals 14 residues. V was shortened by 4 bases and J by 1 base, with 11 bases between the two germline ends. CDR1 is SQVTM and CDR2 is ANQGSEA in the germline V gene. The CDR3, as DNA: TGCAGCGTTGCCAGGCAGGGGTCCTACAATGAGCAGTTCTTC. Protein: CSVARQGSYNEQFF.

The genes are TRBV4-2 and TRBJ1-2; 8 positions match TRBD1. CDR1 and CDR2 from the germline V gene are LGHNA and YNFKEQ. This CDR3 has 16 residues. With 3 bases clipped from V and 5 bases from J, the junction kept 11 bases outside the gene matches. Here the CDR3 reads CASSQGEGQEKYGYTF. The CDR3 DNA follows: TGTGCCAGCAGCCAGGGTGAGGGACAGGAAAAATATGGCTACACCTTC.

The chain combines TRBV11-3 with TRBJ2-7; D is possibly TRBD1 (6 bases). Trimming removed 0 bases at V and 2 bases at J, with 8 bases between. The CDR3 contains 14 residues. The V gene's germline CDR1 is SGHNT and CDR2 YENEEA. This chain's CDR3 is CASSLEGTTYEQYF. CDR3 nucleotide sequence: TGTGCCAGCAGCTTAGAGGGGACAACCTACGAGCAGTACTTC.

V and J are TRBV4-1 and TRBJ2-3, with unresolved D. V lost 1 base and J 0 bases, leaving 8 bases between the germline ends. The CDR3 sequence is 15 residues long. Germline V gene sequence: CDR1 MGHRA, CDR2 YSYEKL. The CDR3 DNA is TGCGCCAGCAGCCAAGGACTCGTTAGCACAGATACGCAGTATTTT. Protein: CASSQGLVSTDTQYF.

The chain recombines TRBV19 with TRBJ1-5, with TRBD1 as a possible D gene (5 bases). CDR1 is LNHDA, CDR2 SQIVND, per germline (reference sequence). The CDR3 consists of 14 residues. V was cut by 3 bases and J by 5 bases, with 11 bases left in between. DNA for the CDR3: TGTGCCAGTAGTATTGCAGGGAACTATCAGCCCCAGCATTTT. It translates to CASSIAGNYQPQHF.

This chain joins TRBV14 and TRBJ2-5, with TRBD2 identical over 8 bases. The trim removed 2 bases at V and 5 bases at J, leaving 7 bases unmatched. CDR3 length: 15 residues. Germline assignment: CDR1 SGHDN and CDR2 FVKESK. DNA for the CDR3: TGTGCCAGCAGCCAACCAGGGACTAGATCGGAGACCCAGTACTTC. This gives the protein CASSQPGTRSETQYF.

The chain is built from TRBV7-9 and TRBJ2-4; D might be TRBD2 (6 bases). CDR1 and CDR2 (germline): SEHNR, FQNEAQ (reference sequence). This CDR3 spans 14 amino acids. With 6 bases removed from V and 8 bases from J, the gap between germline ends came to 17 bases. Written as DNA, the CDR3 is TGTGCCAGCAGATCGGGACTCCCCCCGGACATTCAGTACTTC. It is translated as CASRSGLPPDIQYF.

The CDR3 region is CASSTDSLVDTGELFF. The CDR3 nucleotides read TGTGCCAGCAGCACGGACAGCCTCGTCGACACCGGGGAGCTGTTTTTT. V and J are TRBV11-2 and TRBJ2-2, with D maybe TRBD1 (6 bases). In germline, CDR1 is SGHAT, CDR2 FQNNGV. Trimming took 5 bases from V and 3 from J, leaving 16 bases between them. The CDR3 is made up of 16 amino acids.

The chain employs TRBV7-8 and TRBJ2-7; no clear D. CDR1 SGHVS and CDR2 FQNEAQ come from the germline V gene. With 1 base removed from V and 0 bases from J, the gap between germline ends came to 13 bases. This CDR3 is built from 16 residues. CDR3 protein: CASSLGSRLISYEQYF. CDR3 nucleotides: TGTGCCAGCAGCTTAGGTTCGCGGCTCATCTCCTACGAGCAGTACTTC.

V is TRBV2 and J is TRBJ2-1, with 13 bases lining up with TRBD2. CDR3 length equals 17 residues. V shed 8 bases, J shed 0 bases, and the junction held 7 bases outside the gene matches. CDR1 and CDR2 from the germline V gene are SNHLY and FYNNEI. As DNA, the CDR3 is TGTGCCAGCGAGGGACTAGCGGGGTCCAGCTCCTACAATGAGCAGTTCTTC. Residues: CASEGLAGSSSYNEQFF.

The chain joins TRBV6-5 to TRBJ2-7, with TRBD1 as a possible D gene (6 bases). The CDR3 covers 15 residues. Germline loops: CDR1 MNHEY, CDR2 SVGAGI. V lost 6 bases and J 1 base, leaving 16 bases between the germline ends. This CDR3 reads CASSQDSSLSYEQYF. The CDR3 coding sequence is TGTGCCAGCAGCCAGGACAGCAGCTTGTCCTACGAGCAGTACTTC.

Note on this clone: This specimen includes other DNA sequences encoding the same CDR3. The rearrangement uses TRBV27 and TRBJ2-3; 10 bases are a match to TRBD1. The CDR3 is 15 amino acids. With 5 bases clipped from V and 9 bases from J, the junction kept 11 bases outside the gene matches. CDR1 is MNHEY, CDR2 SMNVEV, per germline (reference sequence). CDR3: CASSPPGTGVDTQYF. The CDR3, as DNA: TGTGCCAGCAGTCCCCCCGGGACAGGGGTAGACACGCAGTATTTT.

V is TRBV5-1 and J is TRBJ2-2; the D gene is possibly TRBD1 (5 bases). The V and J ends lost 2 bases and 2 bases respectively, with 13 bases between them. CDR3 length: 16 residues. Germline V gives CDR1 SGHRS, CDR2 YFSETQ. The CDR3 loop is CASSLAGFFNTGELFF. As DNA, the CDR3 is TGCGCCAGCAGCTTAGCAGGGTTCTTCAACACCGGGGAGCTGTTTTTT.

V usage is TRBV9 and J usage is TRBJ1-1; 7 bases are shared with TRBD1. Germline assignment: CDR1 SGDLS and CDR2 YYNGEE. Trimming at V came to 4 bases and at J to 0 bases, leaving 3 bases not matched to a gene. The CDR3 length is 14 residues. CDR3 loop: CASSPGQVNTEAFF. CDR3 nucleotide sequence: TGTGCCAGCAGCCCAGGACAGGTGAACACTGAAGCTTTCTTT. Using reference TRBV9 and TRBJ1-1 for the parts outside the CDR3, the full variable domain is DSGVTQTPKHLITATGQRVTLRCSPRSGDLSVYWYQQSLDQGLQFLIQYYNGEERAKGNILERFSAQQFPDLHSELNLSSLELGDSALYFCASSPGQVNTEAFFGQGTRLTVV.

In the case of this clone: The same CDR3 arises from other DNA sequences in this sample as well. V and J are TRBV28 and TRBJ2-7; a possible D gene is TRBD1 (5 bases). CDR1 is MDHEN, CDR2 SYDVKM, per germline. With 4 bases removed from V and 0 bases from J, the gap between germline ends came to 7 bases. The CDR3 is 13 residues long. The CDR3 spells CASSSDNSYEQYF. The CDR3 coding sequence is TGTGCCAGCAGTTCGGACAACTCCTACGAGCAGTACTTC.

CDR3 sequence reads: CAISERQGPYEQYF. The CDR3 nucleotides are TGTGCCATCAGTGAACGACAGGGACCCTACGAGCAGTACTTC. The rearrangement links TRBV10-3 to TRBJ2-7; 7 bases are a match to TRBD1. The CDR3 has 14 residues. Unmatched junction bases numbered 4, after V lost 3 bases and J lost 2 bases. Per germline, CDR1 ENHRY and CDR2 SYGVKD.

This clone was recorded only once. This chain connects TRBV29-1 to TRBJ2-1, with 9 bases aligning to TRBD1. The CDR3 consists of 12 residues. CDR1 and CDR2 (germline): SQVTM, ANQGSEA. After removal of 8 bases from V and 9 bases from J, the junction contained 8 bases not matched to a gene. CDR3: CSYEGQGIEQFF. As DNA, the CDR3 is TGCAGCTATGAGGGACAGGGAATTGAGCAGTTCTTC.

In DNA form, the CDR3 reads TGTGCCAGTAGTCCTTCGACAGTCAACTATGGCTACACCTTC. Translated, it gives CASSPSTVNYGYTF. The V call is TRBV19, the J call TRBJ1-2; TRBD1 is a possible D gene (5 bases). From germline, CDR1 is LNHDA and CDR2 SQIVND (reference sequence). Trimming took off 5 bases at V and 2 bases at J, with 12 bases between the two ends. The CDR3 is made up of 14 amino acids.

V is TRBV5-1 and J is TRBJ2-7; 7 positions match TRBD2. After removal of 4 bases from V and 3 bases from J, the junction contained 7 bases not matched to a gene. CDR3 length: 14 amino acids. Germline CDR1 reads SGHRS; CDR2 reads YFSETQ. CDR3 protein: CASSRLAGNYEQYF. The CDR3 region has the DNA TGCGCCAGCAGCAGATTAGCGGGTAACTACGAGCAGTACTTC.

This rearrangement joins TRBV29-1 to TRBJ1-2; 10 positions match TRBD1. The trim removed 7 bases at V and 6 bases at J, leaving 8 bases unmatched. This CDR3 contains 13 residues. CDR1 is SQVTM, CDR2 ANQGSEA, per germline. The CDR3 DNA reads TGCAGCGGCCGGGACAGGGGTATCGATGGCTACACCTTC. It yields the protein CSGRDRGIDGYTF.

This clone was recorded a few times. In DNA, the CDR3 is TGTGCCAGCAGCCAAGTACTCAGGGAGGGCGTTACCTTC. Its protein is CASSQVLREGVTF. The chain has TRBV4-2 and TRBJ1-2; tentatively, D is TRBD1 (5 bases). The germline gives CDR1 LGHNA, CDR2 YNFKEQ. Trimming removed 1 base at V and 14 bases at J, with 17 bases between. The CDR3 sequence is 13 residues long.

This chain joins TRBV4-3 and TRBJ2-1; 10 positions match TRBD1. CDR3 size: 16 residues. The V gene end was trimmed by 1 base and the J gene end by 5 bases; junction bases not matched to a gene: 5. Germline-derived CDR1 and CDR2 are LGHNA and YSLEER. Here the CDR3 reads CASSQADRGLHNEQFF. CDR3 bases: TGCGCCAGCAGCCAAGCCGACAGGGGGCTCCACAATGAGCAGTTCTTC.

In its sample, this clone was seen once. CDR3 sequence reads: CASSRTGGTQPQHF. As DNA, the CDR3 is TGTGCCAGCAGCCGGACAGGGGGGACTCAGCCCCAGCATTTT. The rearrangement links TRBV7-2 to TRBJ1-5, with 10 bases aligning to TRBD1. Germline CDR1 and CDR2: SGHTA and FQGNSA. Trimming at V came to 5 bases and at J to 6 bases, leaving 4 bases not matched to a gene. The CDR3 contains 14 residues.